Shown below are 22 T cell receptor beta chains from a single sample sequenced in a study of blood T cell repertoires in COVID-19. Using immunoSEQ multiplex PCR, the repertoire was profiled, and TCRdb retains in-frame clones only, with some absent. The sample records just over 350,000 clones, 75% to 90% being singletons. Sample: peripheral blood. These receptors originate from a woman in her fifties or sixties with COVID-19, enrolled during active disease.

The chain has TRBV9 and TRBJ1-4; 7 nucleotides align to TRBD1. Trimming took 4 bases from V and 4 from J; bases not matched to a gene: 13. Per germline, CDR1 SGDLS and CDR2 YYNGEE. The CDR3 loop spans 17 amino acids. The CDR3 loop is CASSPTWDRTFNEKLFF. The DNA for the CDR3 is TGTGCCAGCAGCCCCACATGGGACAGAACCTTTAATGAAAAACTGTTTTTT.

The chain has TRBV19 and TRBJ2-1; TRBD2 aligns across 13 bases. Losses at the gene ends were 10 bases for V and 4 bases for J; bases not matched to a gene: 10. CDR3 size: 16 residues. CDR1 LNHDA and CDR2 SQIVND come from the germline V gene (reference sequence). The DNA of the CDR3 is TGTGCCACCGACTCGAGGACTAGCGGGGGTTACAATGAGCAGTTCTTC. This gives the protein CATDSRTSGGYNEQFF. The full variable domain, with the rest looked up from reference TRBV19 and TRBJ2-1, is DGGITQSPKYLFRKEGQNVTLSCEQNLNHDAMYWYRQDPGQGLRLIYYSQIVNDFQKGDIAEGYSVSREKKESFPLTVTSAQKNPTAFYLCATDSRTSGGYNEQFFGPGTRLTVL.

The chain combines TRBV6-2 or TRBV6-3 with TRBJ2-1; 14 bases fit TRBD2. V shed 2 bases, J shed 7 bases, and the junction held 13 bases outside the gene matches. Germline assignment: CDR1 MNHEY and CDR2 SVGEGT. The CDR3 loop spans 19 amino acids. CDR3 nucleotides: TGTGCCAGCAGTTACGAATTGTTAAACGGACTAGCGGGGGGTAATGAGCAGTTCTTC. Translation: CASSYELLNGLAGGNEQFF.

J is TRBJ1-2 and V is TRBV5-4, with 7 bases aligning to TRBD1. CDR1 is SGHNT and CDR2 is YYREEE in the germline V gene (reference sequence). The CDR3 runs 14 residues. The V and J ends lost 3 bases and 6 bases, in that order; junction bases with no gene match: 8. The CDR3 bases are TGTGCCAGCAGCTCCGTCCTACAGGGGCATGGCTACACCTTC. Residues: CASSSVLQGHGYTF.

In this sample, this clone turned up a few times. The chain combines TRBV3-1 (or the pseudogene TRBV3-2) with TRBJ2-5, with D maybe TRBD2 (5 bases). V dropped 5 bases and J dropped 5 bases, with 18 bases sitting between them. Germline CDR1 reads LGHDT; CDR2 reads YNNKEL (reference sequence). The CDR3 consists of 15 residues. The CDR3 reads CASSIRTPHMETQYF. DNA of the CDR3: TGTGCCAGCAGCATCCGGACTCCCCATATGGAGACCCAGTACTTC.

The CDR3 loop reads CASSQDIFTSSTDTQYF. The CDR3 DNA is TGTGCCAGCAGCCAAGATATATTTACTTCTAGCACAGATACGCAGTATTTT. J is TRBJ2-3 and V is TRBV3-1 (or the pseudogene TRBV3-2); no clear D. The CDR3 runs to 17 residues. The V end lost 0 bases, the J end lost 0 bases, and 13 bases lay between the germline ends. Germline CDR1 LGHDT, CDR2 YNNKEL (reference sequence).

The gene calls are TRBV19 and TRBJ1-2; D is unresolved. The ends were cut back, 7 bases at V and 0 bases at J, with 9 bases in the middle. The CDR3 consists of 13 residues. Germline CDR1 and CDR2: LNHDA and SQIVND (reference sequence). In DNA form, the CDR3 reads TGTGCCAGTATTGGCAGTGCTAACTATGGCTACACCTTC. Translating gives CASIGSANYGYTF.

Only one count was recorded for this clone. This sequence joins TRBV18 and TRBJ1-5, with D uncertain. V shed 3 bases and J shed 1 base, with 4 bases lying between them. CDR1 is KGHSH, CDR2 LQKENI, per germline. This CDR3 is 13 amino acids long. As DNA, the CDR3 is TGTGCCAGCTCACCGAGGAGCAATCAGCCCCAGCATTTT. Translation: CASSPRSNQPQHF.

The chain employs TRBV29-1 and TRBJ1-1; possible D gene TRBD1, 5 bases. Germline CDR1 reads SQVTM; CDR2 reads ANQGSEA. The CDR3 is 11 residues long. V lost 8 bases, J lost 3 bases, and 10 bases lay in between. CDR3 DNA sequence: TGCAGCACCGGAGGGGACACTGAAGCTTTCTTT. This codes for CSTGGDTEAFF.

CDR3 coding DNA: TGCGCCAGCAGCGTTGCAGGGGGCGCCGGGGCCTACGAGCAGTACTTC. Its translation: CASSVAGGAGAYEQYF. The chain employs TRBV5-1 and TRBJ2-7; TRBD1 agrees at 8 bases. With V trimmed by 4 bases and J by 2 bases, 11 bases remained unmatched. This CDR3 contains 16 residues. CDR1 is SGHRS, CDR2 YFSETQ, per germline.

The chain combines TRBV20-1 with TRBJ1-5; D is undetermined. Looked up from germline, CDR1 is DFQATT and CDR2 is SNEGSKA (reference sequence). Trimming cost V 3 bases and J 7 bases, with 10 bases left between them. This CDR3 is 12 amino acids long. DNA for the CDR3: TGCAGTGCTAGTTCCAGGTACCAGCCCCAGCATTTT. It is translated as CSASSRYQPQHF.

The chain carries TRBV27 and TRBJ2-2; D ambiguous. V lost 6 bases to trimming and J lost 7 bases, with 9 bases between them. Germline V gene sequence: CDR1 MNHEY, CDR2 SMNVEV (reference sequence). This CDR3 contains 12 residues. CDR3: CASRTYNGELFF. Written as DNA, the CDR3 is TGTGCCAGCAGGACATACAACGGGGAGCTGTTTTTT.

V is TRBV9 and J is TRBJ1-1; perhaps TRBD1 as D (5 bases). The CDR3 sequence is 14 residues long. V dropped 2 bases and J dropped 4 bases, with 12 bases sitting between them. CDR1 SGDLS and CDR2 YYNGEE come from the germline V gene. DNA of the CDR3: TGTGCCAGCAGCGTGGCCGTTAGGGGCACTGAAGCTTTCTTT. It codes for CASSVAVRGTEAFF.

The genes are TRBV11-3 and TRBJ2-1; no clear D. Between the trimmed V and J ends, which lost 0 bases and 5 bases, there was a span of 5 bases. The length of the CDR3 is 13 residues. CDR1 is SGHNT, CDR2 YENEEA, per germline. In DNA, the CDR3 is TGTGCCAGCAGCTTAGATCACAACAATGAGCAGTTCTTC. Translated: CASSLDHNNEQFF.

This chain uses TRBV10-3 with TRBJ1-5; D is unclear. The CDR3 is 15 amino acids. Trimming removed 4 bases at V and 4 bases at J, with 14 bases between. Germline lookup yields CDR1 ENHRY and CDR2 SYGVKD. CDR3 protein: CAISAETAPNQPQHF. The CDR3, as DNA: TGTGCCATCAGTGCGGAGACGGCCCCGAATCAGCCCCAGCATTTT.

CDR3 amino acids: CASRLDRAGANVLTF. For the CDR3, the DNA is TGTGCCAGCAGGCTGGACAGGGCCGGGGCCAACGTCCTGACTTTC. The chain combines TRBV2 with TRBJ2-6, with 8 bases aligning to TRBD1. This CDR3 region has 15 residues. V dropped 6 bases and J dropped 4; count of bases not matched to a gene: 5. The germline gives CDR1 SNHLY, CDR2 FYNNEI.

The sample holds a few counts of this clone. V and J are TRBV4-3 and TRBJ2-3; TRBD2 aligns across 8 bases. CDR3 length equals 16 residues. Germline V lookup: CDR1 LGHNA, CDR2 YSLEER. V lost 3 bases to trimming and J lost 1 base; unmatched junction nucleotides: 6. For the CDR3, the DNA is TGCGCCAGCAGCCAGGGGAGTAGCGGGGGCACAGATACGCAGTATTTT. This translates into CASSQGSSGGTDTQYF.

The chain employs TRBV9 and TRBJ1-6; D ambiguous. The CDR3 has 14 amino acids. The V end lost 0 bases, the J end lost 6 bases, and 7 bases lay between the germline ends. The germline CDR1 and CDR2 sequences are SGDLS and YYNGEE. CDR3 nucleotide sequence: TGTGCCAGCAGCGTAGAACAGTTTAATTCACCCCTCCACTTT. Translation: CASSVEQFNSPLHF. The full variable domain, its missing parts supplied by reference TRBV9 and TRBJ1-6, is DSGVTQTPKHLITATGQRVTLRCSPRSGDLSVYWYQQSLDQGLQFLIQYYNGEERAKGNILERFSAQQFPDLHSELNLSSLELGDSALYFCASSVEQFNSPLHFGNGTRLTVT.

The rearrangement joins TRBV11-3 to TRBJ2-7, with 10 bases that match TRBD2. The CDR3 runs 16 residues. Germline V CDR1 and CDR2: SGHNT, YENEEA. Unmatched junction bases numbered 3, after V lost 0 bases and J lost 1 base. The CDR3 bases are TGTGCCAGCAGCTTAGAACTAGCGGGGATATCCTACGAGCAGTACTTC. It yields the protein CASSLELAGISYEQYF.

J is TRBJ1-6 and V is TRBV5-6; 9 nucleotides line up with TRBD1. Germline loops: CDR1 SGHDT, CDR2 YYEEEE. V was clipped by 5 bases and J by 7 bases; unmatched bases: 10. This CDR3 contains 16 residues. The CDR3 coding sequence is TGTGCCAGCAGAGGTCCGGGACAGGGTTTAAATTCACCCCTCCACTTT. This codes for CASRGPGQGLNSPLHF. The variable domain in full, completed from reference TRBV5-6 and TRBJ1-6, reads DAGVTQSPTHLIKTRGQQVTLRCSPKSGHDTVSWYQQALGQGPQFIFQYYEEEERQRGNFPDRFSGHQFPNYSSELNVNALLLGDSALYLCASRGPGQGLNSPLHFGNGTRLTVT.

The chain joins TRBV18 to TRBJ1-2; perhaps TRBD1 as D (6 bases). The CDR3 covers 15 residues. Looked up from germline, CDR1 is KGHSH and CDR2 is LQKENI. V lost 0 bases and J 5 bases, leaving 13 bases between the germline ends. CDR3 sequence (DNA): TGTGCCAGCTCACCACCTTGGACAGTAAATTATGGCTACACCTTC. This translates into CASSPPWTVNYGYTF.

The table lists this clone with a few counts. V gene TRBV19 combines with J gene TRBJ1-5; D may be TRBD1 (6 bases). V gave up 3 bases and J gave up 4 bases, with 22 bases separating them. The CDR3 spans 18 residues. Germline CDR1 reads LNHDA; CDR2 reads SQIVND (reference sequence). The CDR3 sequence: CASSIRGLAMKSNQPQHF. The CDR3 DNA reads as TGTGCCAGTAGTATTAGGGGGTTGGCGATGAAAAGTAATCAGCCCCAGCATTTT.